This TCR beta chain was observed in a study of neurological immune-mediated disorders. The study, taken as a whole, reports: Multiple sclerosis was found to have the least TCR clonal expansion, below healthy controls, and HTLV-1-associated myelopathy the most. Across subjects, no CDR3 amino acid sequence appeared in expanded clones of more than one subject, a finding that suggested private repertoires in all groups.

By 5'RACE with 10-nucleotide random UMIs, the cDNA was made. TCRdb used MiXCR to reprocess the 5' RACE reads, holding one entry per CDR3 protein. This table holds about 38,000 distinct CDR3 sequences, 11% found once. The sample holds many counts of this clonotype. As yet, its antigen is unknown. Noted time point: technical triplicate 1. Libraries used 2 million unsorted PBMCs kept frozen in RNAlater. Sequencing input: PBMCs. The clonotype was recovered from a man aged 60 to 69 with HTLV-1-associated myelopathy (HAM/TSP).

CDR3 sequence: CASSPRTSGRALFNEQYF. The CDR3 DNA is TGTGCCAGCAGTCCAAGGACTAGCGGGAGGGCCTTATTTAACGAGCAGTACTTC. The rearrangement links TRBV12-3 or TRBV12-4 to TRBJ2-7, with TRBD2 identical over 15 bases. The CDR3 extends over 18 amino acids. Losses at the gene ends were 5 bases for V and 5 bases for J; bases not matched to a gene: 13.